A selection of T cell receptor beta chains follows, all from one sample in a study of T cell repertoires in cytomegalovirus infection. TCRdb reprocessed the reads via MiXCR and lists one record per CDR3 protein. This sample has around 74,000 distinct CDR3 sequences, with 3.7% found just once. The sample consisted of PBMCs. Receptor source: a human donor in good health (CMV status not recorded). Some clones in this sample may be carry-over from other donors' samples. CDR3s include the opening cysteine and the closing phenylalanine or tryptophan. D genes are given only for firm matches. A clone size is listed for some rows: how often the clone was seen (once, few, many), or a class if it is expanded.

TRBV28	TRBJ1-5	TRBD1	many	CASRLDRGLGQPQHF	TGTGCCAGCAGGCTCGACAGGGGGCTTGGCCAGCCCCAGCATTTT
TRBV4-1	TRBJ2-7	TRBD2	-	CPSSPGAGGIYEQYF	TGCCCCAGCAGCCCAGGGGCGGGGGGAATCTACGAGCAGTACTTC
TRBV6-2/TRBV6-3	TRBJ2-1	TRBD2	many	CASSSRGSGKFF	TGTGCCAGCAGTTCCCGAGGTAGCGGGAAGTTCTTC
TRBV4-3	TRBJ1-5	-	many	CASSQGVSGPQHF	TGCGCCAGCAGCCAGGGAGTGTCGGGGCCCCAGCATTTT
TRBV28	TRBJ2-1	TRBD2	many	CASSSNLGLAGGSYNEQFF	TGTGCCAGCAGTTCGAACCTTGGACTAGCGGGGGGATCCTACAATGAGCAGTTCTTC
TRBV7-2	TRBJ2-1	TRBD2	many	CASSFDWTSLLGEQFF	TGTGCCAGCAGCTTTGACTGGACTAGCTTATTGGGTGAGCAGTTCTTC
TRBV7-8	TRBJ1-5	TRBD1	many	CASSLGQGRGGNQPQHF	TGTGCCAGCAGCTTAGGACAGGGGCGCGGCGGCAATCAGCCCCAGCATTTT
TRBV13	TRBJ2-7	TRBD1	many	CASSPTDGDRGHEQYF	TGTGCCAGCAGCCCAACTGACGGCGACAGGGGTCACGAGCAGTACTTC
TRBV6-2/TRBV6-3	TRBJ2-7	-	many	CASSSGLYEQYF	TGTGCCAGCAGTTCAGGACTTTACGAGCAGTACTTC
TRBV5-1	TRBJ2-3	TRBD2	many	CASRKGLLTDTQYF	TGCGCCAGCAGAAAGGGACTACTCACAGATACGCAGTATTTT
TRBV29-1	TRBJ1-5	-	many	CSVGSQENQPQHF	TGCAGCGTAGGAAGCCAAGAAAATCAGCCCCAGCATTTT
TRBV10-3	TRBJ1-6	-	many	CAERDPGSPLHF	TGTGCCGAACGGGACCCCGGTTCACCCCTCCACTTT
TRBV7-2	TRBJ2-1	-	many	CASSIGTSYNEQFF	TGTGCCAGCAGCATCGGGACTTCCTACAATGAGCAGTTCTTC
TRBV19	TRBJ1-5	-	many	CASALTGVNQPQHF	TGTGCCAGTGCGTTGACAGGAGTCAATCAGCCCCAGCATTTT
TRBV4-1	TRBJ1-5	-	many	CASSPVGKQPQHF	TGCGCCAGCAGCCCCGTTGGGAAGCAGCCCCAGCATTTT
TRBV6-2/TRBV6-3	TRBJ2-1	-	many	CASSLYGNNEQFF	TGTGCCAGCAGTTTATACGGGAACAATGAGCAGTTCTTC
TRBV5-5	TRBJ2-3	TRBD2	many	CVSSLLAGAMSTDTQYF	TGTGTCAGCAGCTTGTTAGCGGGGGCCATGAGCACAGATACGCAGTATTTT
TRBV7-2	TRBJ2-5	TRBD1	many	CASSFDRVVETQYF	TGTGCCAGCAGCTTTGACAGGGTCGTAGAGACCCAGTACTTC
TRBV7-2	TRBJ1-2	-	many	CASSPPGGYDYGYTF	TGTGCCAGCAGTCCGCCCGGGGGGTACGACTATGGCTACACCTTC
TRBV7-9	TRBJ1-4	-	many	CASSSLLRVSGLNEKLFF	TGTGCCAGCAGCTCATTACTCCGAGTTTCAGGGCTTAATGAAAAACTGTTTTTT
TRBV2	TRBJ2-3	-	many	CASSSGQGTDTQYF	TGTGCCAGCAGTTCCGGGCAGGGCACAGATACGCAGTATTTT
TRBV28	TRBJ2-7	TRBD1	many	CASSKRTGSYEQYF	TGTGCCAGCAGCAAAAGGACAGGTTCCTACGAGCAGTACTTC
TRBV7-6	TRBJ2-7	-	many	CASSSDGPYEQYF	TGTGCCAGCAGCTCGGACGGTCCCTACGAGCAGTACTTC
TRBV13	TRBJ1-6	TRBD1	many	CASSLRQGPNSPLHF	TGTGCCAGCAGCTTACGACAGGGACCTAATTCACCCCTCCACTTT
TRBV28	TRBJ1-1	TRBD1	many	CASSLQGADVATEAFF	TGTGCCAGCAGTCTACAGGGGGCTGATGTTGCCACTGAAGCTTTCTTT
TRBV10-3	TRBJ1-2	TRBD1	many	CAISESGQGFGYTF	TGTGCCATCAGTGAGTCGGGACAGGGATTTGGCTACACCTTC
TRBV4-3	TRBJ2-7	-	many	CASSQERGTTDEQYF	TGCGCCAGCAGCCAAGAGAGGGGTACAACCGACGAGCAGTACTTC
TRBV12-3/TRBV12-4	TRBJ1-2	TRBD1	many	CASSPGTGGYTF	TGTGCCAGCAGCCCCGGGACAGGTGGCTACACCTTC
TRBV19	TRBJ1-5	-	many	CASSLSIGGWQPQHF	TGTGCCAGTAGTCTGAGTATTGGGGGCTGGCAGCCCCAGCATTTT
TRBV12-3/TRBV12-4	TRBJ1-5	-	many	CASSTTGGNQPQHF	TGTGCCAGCAGCACGACTGGGGGCAATCAGCCCCAGCATTTT
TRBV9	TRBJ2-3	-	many	CASSQGAGGTGTQYF	TGTGCCAGCAGCCAAGGGGCGGGGGGGACAGGGACGCAGTATTTT
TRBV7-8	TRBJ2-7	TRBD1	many	CASSLKPPGQGWYEQYF	TGTGCCAGCAGCTTAAAACCGCCGGGACAGGGTTGGTACGAGCAGTACTTC
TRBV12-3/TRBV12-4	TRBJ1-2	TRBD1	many	CASRPTGGYGYTF	TGTGCCAGCAGGCCGACAGGGGGCTATGGCTACACCTTC
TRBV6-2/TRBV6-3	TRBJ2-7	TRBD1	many	CASSYPTGTGPYEQYF	TGTGCCAGCAGTTACCCGACCGGGACAGGACCCTACGAGCAGTACTTC
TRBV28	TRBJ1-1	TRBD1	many	CASSPTGYTEAFF	TGTGCCAGCAGTCCGACAGGGTACACTGAAGCTTTCTTT
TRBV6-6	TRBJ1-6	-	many	CASSYSLHSPLHF	TGTGCCAGCAGTTACTCGCTTCATTCACCCCTCCACTTT
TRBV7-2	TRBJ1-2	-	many	CASSLNDYGYTF	TGTGCCAGCAGCTTAAATGACTATGGCTACACCTTC
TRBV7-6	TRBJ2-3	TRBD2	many	CASSLGLAGGHDTQYF	TGTGCCAGCAGCCTCGGACTAGCGGGGGGGCATGATACGCAGTATTTT
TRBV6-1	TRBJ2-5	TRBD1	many	CASSEGFGTGGRETQYF	TGTGCCAGCAGTGAGGGATTTGGGACAGGGGGCCGAGAGACCCAGTACTTC
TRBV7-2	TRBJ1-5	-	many	CASSTSGQPQHF	-
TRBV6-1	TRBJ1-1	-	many	CASTLNTEAFF	TGTGCCAGCACACTGAACACTGAAGCTTTCTTT
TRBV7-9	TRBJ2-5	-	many	CASFGGETQYF	TGTGCCAGCTTTGGGGGAGAGACCCAGTACTTC
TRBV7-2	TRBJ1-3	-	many	CASSSPILPSGNTIYF	TGTGCCAGCAGCTCCCCTATTCTCCCCTCTGGAAACACCATATATTTT
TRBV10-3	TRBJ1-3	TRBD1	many	CAIRGTGGSGNTIYF	TGTGCCATCAGGGGGACAGGAGGCTCTGGAAACACCATATATTTT
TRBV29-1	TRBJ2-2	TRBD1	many	CSVGTGNPPDTGELFF	TGCAGCGTGGGGACAGGAAACCCACCGGACACCGGGGAGCTGTTTTTT
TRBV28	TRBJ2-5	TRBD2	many	CASKGSLAGTMVTQYF	TGTGCCAGCAAGGGGTCTCTAGCGGGTACAATGGTGACCCAGTACTTC
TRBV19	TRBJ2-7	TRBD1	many	CASSRSGTGRTYEQYF	TGTGCCAGTAGTCGTTCCGGGACAGGTCGCACCTACGAGCAGTACTTC
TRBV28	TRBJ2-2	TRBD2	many	CASSPLGTRITGELFF	TGTGCCAGCAGCCCGCTCGGGACTAGAATCACCGGGGAGCTGTTTTTT
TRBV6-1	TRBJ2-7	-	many	CASSPPSPRGLGEQYF	TGTGCCAGCAGTCCCCCGAGCCCCAGGGGTTTGGGCGAGCAGTACTTC
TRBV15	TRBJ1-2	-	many	CATSRDPAILGGYTF	TGTGCCACCAGCAGAGATCCGGCCATTCTCGGTGGCTACACCTTC
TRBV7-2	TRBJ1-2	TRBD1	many	CASSLMGQALGYTF	TGTGCCAGCAGCTTAATGGGACAGGCCCTTGGCTACACCTTC
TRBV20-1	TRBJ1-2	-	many	CSARHRAYGYTF	TGCAGTGCTAGGCACAGGGCCTATGGCTACACCTTC
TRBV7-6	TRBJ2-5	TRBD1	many	CASSSGQGYQETQYF	TGTGCCAGCAGCTCAGGACAGGGTTACCAAGAGACCCAGTACTTC
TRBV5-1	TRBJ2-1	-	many	CASSFDPNGDNEQFF	TGCGCCAGCAGCTTCGACCCCAACGGGGACAATGAGCAGTTCTTC
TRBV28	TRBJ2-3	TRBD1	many	CASSPKWTGITDTQYF	TGTGCCAGCAGCCCAAAGTGGACAGGGATCACAGATACGCAGTATTTT
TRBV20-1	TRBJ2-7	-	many	CSARHPGLGEQYF	TGCAGTGCTAGGCATCCGGGTCTAGGCGAGCAGTACTTC
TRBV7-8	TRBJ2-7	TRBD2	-	CASSWRLAGEYSYEQYF	TGTGCCAGCAGCTGGCGACTAGCGGGGGAGTACTCCTACGAGCAGTACTTC
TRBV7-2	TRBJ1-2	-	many	CASSLEYYGYTF	TGTGCCAGCAGCTTAGAATACTATGGCTACACCTTC